Sequencing of this T cell receptor (beta chain) was carried out in a study of cytomegalovirus exposure and HLA in healthy donors. Study-wide results and limits: Among donors in an Asian-associated ancestry cluster, a later analysis reportedly found fewer N-insertions than the roughly 670-donor mean. In all likelihood, a cluster of highly shared sequence variants was a sequencing artifact. A classifier reportedly called cytomegalovirus status with high sensitivity and specificity.

Germline values: CDR1 SGHRS, CDR2 YFSETQ. The trim removed 1 base at V and 3 bases at J, leaving 4 bases unmatched. The CDR3 totals 15 residues. The primer mix had 60 Vbeta and 13 Jbeta primers. Sequencing used immunoSEQ multiplex PCR; TCRdb keeps in-frame clones, though not all of them. The specimen's table records 50,000 or so clones. Regarding this clone: The antigen remains unidentified.

This sequence originates from a man aged 40-55 years in good health and CMV-seropositive. Source material: PBMCs. This chain uses TRBV5-1 with TRBJ2-5; 9 bases fit TRBD1. The CDR3 here is CASSLLTGGEETQYF. CDR3 bases: TGCGCCAGCAGCTTGCTAACAGGGGGCGAAGAGACCCAGTACTTC.